One sample yielded the 9 T cell receptor beta chains listed below, sequenced in a study of T-cell memory formation after mild COVID-19. Using its own MiXCR run on the 5' RACE reads, TCRdb lists one record per CDR3 protein. Here the sample spans roughly 110,000 distinct CDR3 sequences, over 13% being singletons. What was sequenced was PBMCs or a T cell subset sorted from them (not recorded which). All receptors derive from a man younger than 35 who had mild COVID-19 (a few samples of this study predate the infection). Cell type and time point are not known.

This clonotype was picked up a small number of times. This chain connects TRBV5-1 to TRBJ2-5, with D unclear. The CDR3 contains 16 residues. The ends were cut back, 4 bases at V and 1 base at J, with 17 bases in the middle. Germline lookup yields CDR1 SGHRS and CDR2 YFSETQ. The CDR3 DNA reads TGCGCCAGCAGCCCATCAAAGAGTACACTCCAAGAGACCCAGTACTTC. It translates to CASSPSKSTLQETQYF.

The chain recombines TRBV13 with TRBJ2-4; D is unclear. V shed 2 bases and J shed 0 bases, with 2 bases lying between them. Germline CDR1 PRHDT, CDR2 FYEKMQ (reference sequence). The CDR3 sequence is 13 residues long. CDR3 region: CASSLQAKNIQYF. CDR3 coding DNA: TGTGCCAGCAGCTTACAAGCCAAAAACATTCAGTACTTC.

The chain employs TRBV4-3 and TRBJ2-1; a weak D match, TRBD1 (5 bases). The germline gives CDR1 LGHNA, CDR2 YSLEER. The CDR3 has 14 amino acids. V was trimmed by 1 base and J by 8 bases, leaving 12 bases between them. The CDR3 here is CASSQGEGDDEQFF. The CDR3 DNA is TGCGCCAGCAGCCAAGGGGAAGGGGATGATGAGCAGTTCTTC.

This rearrangement joins TRBV4-1 to TRBJ2-7; D ambiguous. Germline V gives CDR1 MGHRA, CDR2 YSYEKL. This CDR3 has 14 residues. V was clipped by 0 bases and J by 3 bases, with 9 bases between them. CDR3 region: CASSQDPQSYEQYV. The CDR3 DNA sequence: TGCGCCAGCAGCCAAGACCCCCAGAGCTACGAGCAGTACGTC.

Many counts were recorded for this clonotype. The chain is built from TRBV6-5 and TRBJ2-7; the D gene is possibly TRBD2 (6 bases). Germline V gene data show CDR1 as MNHEY and CDR2 as SVGAGI. The CDR3 loop spans 12 amino acids. Trimming shortened V by 3 bases and J by 6 bases, and 9 bases separated the two germline ends. The CDR3 reads CASSYLGGEQYF. The CDR3, as DNA: TGTGCCAGCAGTTATCTCGGGGGCGAGCAGTACTTC.

This chain joins TRBV7-2 and TRBJ2-5, with D perhaps TRBD1 (6 bases). The germline gives CDR1 SGHTA, CDR2 FQGNSA. V was shortened by 7 bases and J by 5 bases, with 17 bases between the two germline ends. This CDR3 comprises 14 residues. In nucleotides, the CDR3 is TGTGCCAGCACCGACAGGCCGAAGGGGGAGACCCAGTACTTC. Its translation: CASTDRPKGETQYF.

Only a few counts were recorded for this clonotype. This chain links TRBV7-9 with TRBJ2-7; either TRBD1 or TRBD2 may supply D (5 bases each). V shed 3 bases and J shed 3 bases, with 12 bases lying between them. This CDR3 spans 14 amino acids. Germline assignment: CDR1 SEHNR and CDR2 FQNEAQ (reference sequence). In DNA, the CDR3 is TGTGCCAGCAGCTTGACACGGGACGGCTACGAGCAGTACGTC. Translation gives CASSLTRDGYEQYV.

Comment on this clonotype: The junction does not match germline at one end; this may be a read error. The gene calls are TRBV7-9 and TRBJ2-3; D remains unclear. CDR3 length: 15 amino acids. From germline, CDR1 is SEHNR and CDR2 FQNEAQ (reference sequence). DNA for the CDR3: TGTGCCGGCAGCTTACAGATTACTAGCACAGATACGCAGTATTTT. This encodes CAGSLQITSTDTQYF. Variable domain in full (rest from reference TRBV7-9 and TRBJ2-3): DTGVSQNPRHKITKRGQNVTFRCDPISEHNRLYWYRQTLGQGPEFLTYFQNEAQLEKSRLLSDRFSAERPKGSFSTLEIQRTEQGDSAMYLCAGSLQITSTDTQYFGPGTRLTVL.

This clonotype was counted ten times or more. J is TRBJ2-1 and V is TRBV4-1, with 9 bases identical to TRBD2. Germline CDR1 reads MGHRA; CDR2 reads YSYEKL. CDR3 length: 14 residues. V shed 0 bases, J shed 9 bases, and the junction held 3 bases outside the gene matches. DNA for the CDR3: TGCGCCAGCAGCCAAGAATGGACTAGCGTTGAGCAGTTCTTC. Protein product: CASSQEWTSVEQFF.